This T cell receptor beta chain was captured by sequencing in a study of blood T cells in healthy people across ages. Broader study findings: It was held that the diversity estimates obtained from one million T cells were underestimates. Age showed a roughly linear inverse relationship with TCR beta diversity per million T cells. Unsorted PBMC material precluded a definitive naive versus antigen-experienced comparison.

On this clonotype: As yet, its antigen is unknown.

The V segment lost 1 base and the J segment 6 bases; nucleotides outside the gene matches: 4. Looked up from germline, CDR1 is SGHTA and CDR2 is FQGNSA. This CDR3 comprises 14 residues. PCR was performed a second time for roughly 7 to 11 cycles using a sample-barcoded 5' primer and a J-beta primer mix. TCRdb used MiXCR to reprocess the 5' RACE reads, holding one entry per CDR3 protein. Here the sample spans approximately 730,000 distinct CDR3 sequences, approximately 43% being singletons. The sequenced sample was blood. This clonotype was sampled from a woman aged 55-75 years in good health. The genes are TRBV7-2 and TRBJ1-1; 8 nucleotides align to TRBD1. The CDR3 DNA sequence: TGTGCCAGCAGCTTAGGACAGGGGAGCGCTGAAGCTTTCTTT. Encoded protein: CASSLGQGSAEAFF.